This passage covers 9 T cell receptor beta chains from one sample sequenced in a study of cytomegalovirus exposure and HLA in healthy donors (dated by TCRdb to about 2017). Libraries were constructed by the immunoSEQ multiplex PCR assay. For the multiplex PCR, a mixture combining 60 forward primers for TCR Vbeta segments and 13 reverse primers for TCR Jbeta segments was used. TCRdb's version of the immuneACCESS table is confined to in-frame rearrangements and falls short of the full clone set. An unresolved V gene accounts for under half of the shortfall where checked; the remainder is of unknown origin. The sample yields fewer than 90,000 clones; around 80% were counted once. The ten largest clones add up to 2.5% of the sample. The sample was PBMCs. The origin of the receptors is a male donor in good health and CMV-seropositive.

The chain combines TRBV6-6 with TRBJ2-7, with 10 bases lining up with TRBD1. CDR1 MNHNY and CDR2 SVGAGI come from the germline V gene (reference sequence). This CDR3 region has 15 residues. The V and J ends lost 6 bases and 3 bases, in that order; junction bases with no gene match: 8. The chain's CDR3 is CASSLTGDRGYEQYF. The CDR3 DNA sequence: TGTGCCAGCAGCCTCACTGGGGACAGGGGCTACGAGCAGTACTTC.

This rearrangement joins TRBV28 to TRBJ2-1; 7 bases agree with TRBD2. Germline V lookup: CDR1 MDHEN, CDR2 SYDVKM. CDR3 length: 14 residues. Trimming at V came to 6 bases and at J to 7 bases, leaving 9 bases not matched to a gene. This CDR3 reads CASSTRGGWNEQFF. CDR3 DNA: TGTGCCAGCAGCACTAGGGGAGGGTGGAATGAGCAGTTCTTC.

The table lists this clone with a few counts. This chain uses TRBV5-5 with TRBJ1-5; D not certain. Trimming stripped 2 bases from V and 1 base from J, with 13 bases between. The CDR3 extends over 16 amino acids. The germline V gene encodes CDR1 SGHKS and CDR2 YYEKEE (reference sequence). CDR3 nucleotides: TGTGCCAGCAGCTTCTCTATCGGTACGAGCAATCAGCCCCAGCATTTT. This codes for CASSFSIGTSNQPQHF.

This clone showed up just a few times. V gene TRBV4-3 combines with J gene TRBJ2-3; 8 nucleotides match TRBD2. The CDR3 sequence is 16 residues long. Looked up from germline, CDR1 is LGHNA and CDR2 is YSLEER. Trimming removed 0 bases from V and 3 bases from J; junction bases left unmatched: 5. The DNA for the CDR3 is TGCGCCAGCAGCCAAGAAGGGACTAGTATGACAGATACGCAGTATTTT. This translates into CASSQEGTSMTDTQYF.

This sequence joins TRBV9 and TRBJ2-7; the match to TRBD1 covers 8 bases. Germline V gives CDR1 SGDLS, CDR2 YYNGEE. This CDR3 has 14 amino acids. V lost 0 bases to trimming and J lost 5 bases; unmatched junction nucleotides: 4. CDR3 protein: CASSVGPGQDEQYF. Written as DNA, the CDR3 is TGTGCCAGCAGCGTAGGGCCGGGACAGGACGAGCAGTACTTC.

The V gene is TRBV7-9, the J gene TRBJ2-7; D possibly corresponds to TRBD1 (6 bases). This CDR3 contains 15 residues. V lost 5 bases, J lost 3 bases, and 17 bases lay in between. Germline V CDR1 and CDR2: SEHNR, FQNEAQ (reference sequence). The CDR3 nucleotides are TGTGCCAGCAGCGATAGACAGGCGTCCCTCTACGAGCAGTACTTC. Translated: CASSDRQASLYEQYF.

The chain is built from TRBV28 and TRBJ2-7; 9 nucleotides line up with TRBD2. Germline V gives CDR1 MDHEN, CDR2 SYDVKM. V gave up 8 bases and J gave up 7 bases; unmatched junction bases: 24. The CDR3 length is 18 residues. This CDR3 reads CASYSSGQAGGRAGEQYF. The DNA for the CDR3 is TGTGCCAGCTACTCTTCAGGACAGGCAGGCGGGAGGGCCGGAGAGCAGTACTTC.

Only a few counts were recorded for this clone. Distinct nucleotide sequences in the sample also encode this CDR3. This chain uses TRBV5-1 with TRBJ2-7; TRBD2 matches 12 bases. CDR1 is SGHRS, CDR2 YFSETQ, per germline. This CDR3 comprises 15 residues. With V trimmed by 4 bases and J by 3 bases, 5 bases remained unmatched. CDR3 protein: CASSPRLAGVYEQYF. In DNA, the CDR3 is TGCGCCAGCAGCCCCAGACTAGCGGGAGTCTACGAGCAGTACTTC.

For this clone: The same CDR3 can be traced to other DNA sequences in this sample. The chain is built from TRBV5-1 and TRBJ1-4, with a tentative D call TRBD1 (6 bases). This CDR3 is 15 amino acids long. Germline CDR1 SGHRS, CDR2 YFSETQ. Trimming removed 2 bases at V and 3 bases at J, with 11 bases between. The CDR3 sequence is CASSLFRGPNEKLFF. The CDR3, as DNA: TGCGCCAGCAGCTTATTCAGGGGACCTAATGAAAAACTGTTTTTT. Supplemented by reference TRBV5-1 and TRBJ1-4, the full variable domain reads KAGVTQTPRYLIKTRGQQVTLSCSPISGHRSVSWYQQTPGQGLQFLFEYFSETQRNKGNFPGRFSGRQFSNSRSEMNVSTLELGDSALYLCASSLFRGPNEKLFFGSGTQLSVL.